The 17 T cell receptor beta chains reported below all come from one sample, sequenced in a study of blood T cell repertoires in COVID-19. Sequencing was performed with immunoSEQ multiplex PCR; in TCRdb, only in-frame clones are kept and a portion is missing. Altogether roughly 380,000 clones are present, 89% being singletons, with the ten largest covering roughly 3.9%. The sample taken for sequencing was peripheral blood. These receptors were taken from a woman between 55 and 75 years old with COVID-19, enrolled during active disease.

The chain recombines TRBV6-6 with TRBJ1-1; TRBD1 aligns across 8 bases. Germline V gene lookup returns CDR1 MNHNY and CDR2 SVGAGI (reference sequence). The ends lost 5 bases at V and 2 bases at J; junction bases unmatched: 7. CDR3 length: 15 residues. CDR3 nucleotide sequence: TGTGCCAGCAGTACAACAGGGGGGGGAAACACTGAAGCTTTCTTT. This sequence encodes CASSTTGGGNTEAFF.

Here the CDR3 DNA reads TGTGCCGCAAGCTCGCGGTCGGGGGGACTTCAAGAGACCCAGTACTTC. Translated: CAASSRSGGLQETQYF. The gene calls are TRBV3-1 (or the pseudogene TRBV3-2) and TRBJ2-5, with 7 bases lining up with TRBD2. The V gene end was trimmed by 11 bases and the J gene end by 2 bases; junction bases not matched to a gene: 17. This CDR3 is 16 amino acids long. The germline CDR1 and CDR2 sequences are LGHDT and YNNKEL (reference sequence).

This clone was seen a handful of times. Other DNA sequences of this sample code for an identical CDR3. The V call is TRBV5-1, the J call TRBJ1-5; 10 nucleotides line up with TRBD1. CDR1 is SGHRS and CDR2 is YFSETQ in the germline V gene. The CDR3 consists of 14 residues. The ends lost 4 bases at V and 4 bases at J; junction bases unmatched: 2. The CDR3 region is CASSPGQGNQPQHF. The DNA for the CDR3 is TGCGCCAGCAGCCCGGGACAGGGGAATCAGCCCCAGCATTTT.

The CDR3 region has the DNA TGTGCCAGTAGTATTGGTGGGGCGGGGGGCTCCTACAATGAGCAGTTCTTC. Translated: CASSIGGAGGSYNEQFF. The J gene is TRBJ2-1, the V gene TRBV19, with 8 bases fitting TRBD2. This CDR3 has 17 amino acids. The ends lost 3 bases at V and 0 bases at J; junction bases unmatched: 7. Germline values: CDR1 LNHDA, CDR2 SQIVND (reference sequence).

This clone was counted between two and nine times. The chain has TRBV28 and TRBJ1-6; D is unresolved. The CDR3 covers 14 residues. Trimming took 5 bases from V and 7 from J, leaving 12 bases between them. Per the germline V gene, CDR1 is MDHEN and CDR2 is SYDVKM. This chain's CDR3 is CASSVPKPNSPLHF. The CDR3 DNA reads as TGTGCCAGCAGTGTGCCTAAGCCGAATTCACCCCTCCACTTT.

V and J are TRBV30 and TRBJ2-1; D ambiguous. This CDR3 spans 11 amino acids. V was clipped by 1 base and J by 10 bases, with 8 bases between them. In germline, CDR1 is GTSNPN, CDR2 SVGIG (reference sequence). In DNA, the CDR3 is TGTGCCTGGAGTGACAGCCAAGAGCAGTTCTTC. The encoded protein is CAWSDSQEQFF. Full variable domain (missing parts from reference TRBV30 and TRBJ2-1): SQTIHQWPATLVQPVGSPLSLECTVEGTSNPNLYWYRQAAGRGLQLLFYSVGIGQISSEVPQNLSASRPQDRQFILSSKKLLLSDSGFYLCAWSDSQEQFFGPGTRLTVL.

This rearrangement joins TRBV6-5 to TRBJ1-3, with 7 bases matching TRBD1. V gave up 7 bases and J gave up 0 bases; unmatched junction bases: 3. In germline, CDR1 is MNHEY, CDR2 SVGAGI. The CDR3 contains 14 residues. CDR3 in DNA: TGTGCCAGCAAGGACAGGCTCTCTGGAAACACCATATATTTT. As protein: CASKDRLSGNTIYF.

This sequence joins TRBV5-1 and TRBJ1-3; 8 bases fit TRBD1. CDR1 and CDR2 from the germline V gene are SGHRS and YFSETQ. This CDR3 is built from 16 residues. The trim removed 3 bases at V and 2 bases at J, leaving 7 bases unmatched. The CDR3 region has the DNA TGCGCCAGCAGCTCCGGACAGGGCCTTACTGGAAACACCATATATTTT. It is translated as CASSSGQGLTGNTIYF.

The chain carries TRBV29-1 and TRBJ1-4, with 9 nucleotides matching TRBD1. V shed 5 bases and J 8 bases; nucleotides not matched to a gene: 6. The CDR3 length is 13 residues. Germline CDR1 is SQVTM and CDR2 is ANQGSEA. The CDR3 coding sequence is TGCAGCGTTACCGGGACAGGGTTCGAAAAACTGTTTTTT. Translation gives CSVTGTGFEKLFF.

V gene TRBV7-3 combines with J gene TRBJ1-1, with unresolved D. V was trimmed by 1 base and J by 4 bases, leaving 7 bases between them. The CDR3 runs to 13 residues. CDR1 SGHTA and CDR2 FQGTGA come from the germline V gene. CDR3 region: CASSLSSATEAFF. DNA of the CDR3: TGTGCCAGCAGCTTAAGCAGCGCCACTGAAGCTTTCTTT.

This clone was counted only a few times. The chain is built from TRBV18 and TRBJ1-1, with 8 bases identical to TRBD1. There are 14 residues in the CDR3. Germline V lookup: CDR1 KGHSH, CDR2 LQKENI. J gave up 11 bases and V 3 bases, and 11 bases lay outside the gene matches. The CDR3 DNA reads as TGTGCCAGCTCACCCCGACAGGGGTTGTTGGATGCTTTCTTT. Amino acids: CASSPRQGLLDAFF.

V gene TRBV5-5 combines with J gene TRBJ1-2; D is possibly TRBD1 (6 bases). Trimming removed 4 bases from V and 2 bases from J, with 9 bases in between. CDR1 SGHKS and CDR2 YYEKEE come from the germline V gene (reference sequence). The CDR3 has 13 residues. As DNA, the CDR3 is TGTGCCAGCAGCAACAGGGTAAACTATGGCTACACCTTC. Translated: CASSNRVNYGYTF.

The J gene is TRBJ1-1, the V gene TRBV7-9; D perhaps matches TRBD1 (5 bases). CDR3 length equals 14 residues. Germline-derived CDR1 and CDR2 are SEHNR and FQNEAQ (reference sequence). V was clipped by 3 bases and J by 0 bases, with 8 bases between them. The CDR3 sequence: CASSLGTLNTEAFF. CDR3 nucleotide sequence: TGTGCCAGCAGCTTGGGGACTCTGAACACTGAAGCTTTCTTT.

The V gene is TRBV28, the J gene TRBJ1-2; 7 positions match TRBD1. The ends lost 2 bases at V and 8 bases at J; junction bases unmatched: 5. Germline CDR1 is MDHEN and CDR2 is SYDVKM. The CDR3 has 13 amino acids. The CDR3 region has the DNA TGTGCCAGCAGTTTACGAGGGGGCTTAGGCTACACCTTC. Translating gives CASSLRGGLGYTF.

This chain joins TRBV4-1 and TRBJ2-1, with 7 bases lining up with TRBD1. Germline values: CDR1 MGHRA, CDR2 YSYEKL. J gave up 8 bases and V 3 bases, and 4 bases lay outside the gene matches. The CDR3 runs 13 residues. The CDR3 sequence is CASSHKGAYEQFF. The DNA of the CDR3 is TGCGCCAGCAGCCATAAGGGGGCTTATGAGCAGTTCTTC.

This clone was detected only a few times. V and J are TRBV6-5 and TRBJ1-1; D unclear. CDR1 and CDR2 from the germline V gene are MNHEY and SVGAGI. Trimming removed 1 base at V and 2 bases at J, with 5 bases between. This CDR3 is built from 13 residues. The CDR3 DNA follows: TGTGCCAGCAGTTACTTCAGAAACACTGAAGCTTTCTTT. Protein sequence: CASSYFRNTEAFF.

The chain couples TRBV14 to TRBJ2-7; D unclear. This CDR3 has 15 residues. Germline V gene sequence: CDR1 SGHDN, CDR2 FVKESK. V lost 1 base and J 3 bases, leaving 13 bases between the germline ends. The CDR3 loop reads CASSQVSAANYEQYF. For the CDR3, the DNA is TGTGCCAGCAGCCAAGTCTCGGCAGCGAACTACGAGCAGTACTTC.